This T cell receptor beta chain stems from a study of blood T cell repertoires in COVID-19. This CDR3 region has 12 residues. The V gene lost 5 bases and the J gene lost 5 bases, with 9 bases spanning the gap. Germline V lookup: CDR1 SGHTA, CDR2 FQGNSA. Assay: immunoSEQ multiplex PCR; the TCRdb copy retains only in-frame clones and omits some. The repertoire holds roughly 130,000 clones, with around 85% as singletons. The J gene is TRBJ1-2, the V gene TRBV7-2; D unclear. The sequenced material came from PBMCs or T cells enriched from blood (not recorded which). The TCR originated in a man aged 45-65 years who had recovered from COVID-19. The CDR3 loop reads CASSDRRYGYTF. In DNA, the CDR3 is TGTGCCAGCAGCGACCGGAGATATGGCTACACCTTC.